One sample yielded the 13 T cell receptor beta chains listed below, sequenced in a study of blood T cell repertoires in COVID-19. TCRdb's table, derived via immunoSEQ multiplex PCR, lists solely in-frame clones and lacks some. The table has about 140,000 clones, around 85% seen once. What was sequenced was peripheral blood. The origin of the receptors is a man aged 50 to 59 with acute or convalescent COVID-19.

The chain employs TRBV14 and TRBJ2-3; a possible D gene is TRBD2 (6 bases). CDR3 length: 13 amino acids. The V and J ends lost 5 bases and 6 bases respectively, with 12 bases between them. Germline V lookup: CDR1 SGHDN, CDR2 FVKESK. The CDR3 protein is CASSGGSADTQYF. CDR3 sequence (DNA): TGTGCCAGCAGCGGAGGGAGTGCGGATACGCAGTATTTT. Full variable domain (outside the CDR3, taken from reference TRBV14 and TRBJ2-3): EAGVTQFPSHSVIEKGQTVTLRCDPISGHDNLYWYRRVMGKEIKFLLHFVKESKQDESGMPNNRFLAERTGGTYSTLKVQPAELEDSGVYFCASSGGSADTQYFGPGTRLTVL.

This chain connects TRBV30 to TRBJ2-7; possibly TRBD1 for D (6 bases). CDR3 length: 13 residues. Germline V gene lookup returns CDR1 GTSNPN and CDR2 SVGIG (reference sequence). The germline V and J ends were trimmed by 4 bases and 0 bases, with 10 bases remaining between them. CDR3 DNA sequence: TGTGCCTGGATCCAGGGGCCCTCCTACGAGCAGTACTTC. As protein: CAWIQGPSYEQYF.

In regard to this clone: Its ends do not fully match the called genes, so a read error is possible. The V call is TRBV28, the J call TRBJ2-4; D unclear. CDR3 length equals 11 residues. Germline CDR1 MDHEN, CDR2 SYDVKM. The CDR3 reads CASSFRGHQWF. The CDR3 region has the DNA TGTGCCAGCAGTTTTCGTGGGCACCAGTGGTTC. Drawing the rest from reference TRBV28 and TRBJ2-4, the complete variable domain is DVKVTQSSRYLVKRTGEKVFLECVQDMDHENMFWYRQDPGLGLRLIYFSYDVKMKEKGDIPEGYSVSREKKERFSLILESASTNQTSMYLCASSFRGHQWFGAGTRLSVL.

In DNA form, the CDR3 reads TGTGCCAGCAGTATAGGACTAGCGGGAGGAAAGACCCAGTACTTC. Its translation is CASSIGLAGGKTQYF. The rearrangement joins TRBV28 to TRBJ2-5; 14 bases map to TRBD2. CDR1 is MDHEN, CDR2 SYDVKM, per germline. Losses at the gene ends were 5 bases for V and 6 bases for J; bases not matched to a gene: 5. The CDR3 covers 15 residues.

This chain joins TRBV28 and TRBJ2-1; a possible D gene is TRBD2 (5 bases). Germline CDR1 and CDR2: MDHEN and SYDVKM. V shed 3 bases and J shed 1 base, with 13 bases lying between them. The length of the CDR3 is 16 residues. CDR3 in DNA: TGTGCCAGCAGTTTGGAGGAGACTAATTCCTACAATGAGCAGTTCTTC. Translation: CASSLEETNSYNEQFF. The whole variable domain, remainder taken from reference TRBV28 and TRBJ2-1, is DVKVTQSSRYLVKRTGEKVFLECVQDMDHENMFWYRQDPGLGLRLIYFSYDVKMKEKGDIPEGYSVSREKKERFSLILESASTNQTSMYLCASSLEETNSYNEQFFGPGTRLTVL.

The sample holds a few counts of this clone. The chain is built from TRBV10-3 and TRBJ1-6; D is unresolved. The CDR3 totals 12 residues. Trimming took off 0 bases at V and 15 bases at J, with 9 bases between the two ends. The germline CDR1 and CDR2 sequences are ENHRY and SYGVKD. The CDR3 loop is CAISESLLVLHF. Here the CDR3 DNA reads TGTGCCATCAGTGAGTCGCTGCTAGTCCTCCACTTT.

The rearrangement uses TRBV7-2 and TRBJ2-7; D is undetermined. With 5 bases removed from V and 3 bases from J, the gap between germline ends came to 11 bases. Germline-derived CDR1 and CDR2 are SGHTA and FQGNSA. This CDR3 has 13 amino acids. CDR3 sequence (DNA): TGTGCCAGCAGCAATAGCCGAGACTACGAGCAGTACTTC. Translation gives CASSNSRDYEQYF.

The CDR3 DNA sequence: TGCGCCAGCAGCTACCACAGGGGACTGTACGAGCAGTACTTC. Encoded protein: CASSYHRGLYEQYF. The chain employs TRBV5-1 and TRBJ2-7; perhaps TRBD1 as D (7 bases). The CDR3 is 14 residues long. The V and J ends lost 3 bases and 4 bases respectively, with 14 bases between them. Germline V lookup: CDR1 SGHRS, CDR2 YFSETQ.

This chain joins TRBV18 and TRBJ1-5; 7 nucleotides match TRBD1. J was trimmed by 0 bases and V by 6 bases; bases with no gene match: 5. This CDR3 comprises 15 residues. Germline CDR1 KGHSH, CDR2 LQKENI. The CDR3 protein is CASSRQGNSNQPQHF. The CDR3 DNA reads as TGTGCCAGCTCTCGACAGGGAAATAGCAATCAGCCCCAGCATTTT. The variable domain in full, with the rest retrieved from reference TRBV18 and TRBJ1-5, is NAGVMQNPRHLVRRRGQEARLRCSPMKGHSHVYWYRQLPEEGLKFMVYLQKENIIDESGMPKERFSAEFPKEGPSILRIQQVVRGDSAAYFCASSRQGNSNQPQHFGDGTRLSIL.

The chain combines TRBV7-3 with TRBJ2-1, with a weak D call TRBD2 (5 bases). V gave up 4 bases and J gave up 0 bases, with 13 bases separating them. Germline CDR1 is SGHTA and CDR2 is FQGTGA. The CDR3 contains 16 residues. CDR3 coding DNA: TGTGCCAGCAGCTCCTCCAGCGGACCCTCCTACAATGAGCAGTTCTTC. It is translated as CASSSSSGPSYNEQFF.

The genes are TRBV23-1 and TRBJ2-1; D perhaps matches TRBD1 (6 bases). TRBV23-1 is designated an ORF whose function remains uncertain. The CDR3 covers 12 residues. The V and J ends lost 6 bases and 7 bases respectively, with 10 bases between them. The CDR3 loop is CASSWDINEQFF. The CDR3 DNA follows: TGCGCCAGCAGCTGGGACATTAATGAGCAGTTCTTC.

The chain couples TRBV6-5 to TRBJ1-4; 10 bases are a match to TRBD1. CDR3 size: 14 residues. J lost 7 bases, V lost 2 bases, and 1 base had no gene match. Germline CDR1 reads MNHEY; CDR2 reads SVGAGI. In DNA, the CDR3 is TGTGCCAGCAGTTACCGGGACAGGGGTGAAAAACTGTTTTTT. Protein: CASSYRDRGEKLFF.

This clone has only a few counts. The DNA for the CDR3 is TGTGCCTGGACCTCCGAGACAGTGAATGAAAAACTGTTTTTT. Amino acids: CAWTSETVNEKLFF. This chain links TRBV30 with TRBJ1-4; TRBD1 is a possible D gene (5 bases). The germline gives CDR1 GTSNPN, CDR2 SVGIG (reference sequence). This CDR3 comprises 14 residues. The V and J ends lost 4 bases and 5 bases respectively, with 14 bases between them.